These 11 T cell receptor beta chains were all obtained from the same sample, sequenced in a study of tumor and adjacent non-tumor tissue in lung cancer. The template was RNA from unsorted bulk tissue. More than 3 cm separated this lung sample from the edge of the tumor. A modified ARM-PCR protocol with three rounds of nested PCR amplified TCRbeta. TCRdb ran MiXCR on the multiplex PCR reads and lists one entry per CDR3 protein. The table lists some 100,000 distinct CDR3 sequences, 50% to 70% of them singletons. The sequencing input was distant non-tumor lung tissue. The origin of the receptors is a man in his thirties or forties with non-small cell lung cancer.

Comment on this clonotype: Compared with germline, one end of the junction differs, possibly owing to a read error. J is TRBJ1-1 and V is TRBV29-1; possibly TRBD1 for D (5 bases). The CDR3 extends over 12 amino acids. Per the germline V gene, CDR1 is SQVTM and CDR2 is ANQGSEA. The CDR3 DNA is TGCAGCGTTGACCCAGGGAACACTGAGGCTCTCTTT. Its translation: CSVDPGNTEALF.

With respect to this clonotype: At one of its ends the junction is not consistent with the germline gene, which may arise from a read error. Here the CDR3 reads CSTRDPRTVGNTEAFF. In nucleotides, the CDR3 is TGCAGTACTAGAGATCCTAGGACCGTTGGGAACACTGAAGCTTTCTTT. The V call is TRBV20-1, the J call TRBJ1-1; unclear D gene. Looked up from germline, CDR1 is DFQATT and CDR2 is SNEGSKA (reference sequence). CDR3 length: 16 amino acids.

In regard to this clonotype: At one end the junction does not follow the germline gene, possibly because of a read error. The rearrangement links TRBV4-1 to TRBJ1-1, with D perhaps TRBD1 (6 bases). The germline CDR1 and CDR2 sequences are MGHRA and YSYEKL. CDR3 size: 14 residues. As DNA, the CDR3 is TGCGCCAGGAGCCACCCGGGACAAAACACTGAAGCTTTTTTT. Protein: CARSHPGQNTEAFF.

This clonotype was counted only a few times. The rearrangement uses TRBV30 and TRBJ1-1, with D possibly being TRBD1 (5 bases). The CDR3 is 13 residues long. V lost 4 bases to trimming and J lost 3 bases, with 12 bases between them. Germline lookup yields CDR1 GTSNPN and CDR2 SVGIG (reference sequence). This CDR3 reads CAWTGLEDTEAFF. In DNA form, the CDR3 reads TGTGCCTGGACGGGACTCGAGGACACTGAAGCTTTCTTT.

Concerning this clonotype: Being one base from a much bigger clone, this may be a read error. This sequence joins TRBV6-1 and TRBJ1-1; tentatively, D is TRBD1 (5 bases). Germline V gene lookup returns CDR1 MNHNS and CDR2 SASEGT. Deletions cut 5 bases from V and 0 bases from J, with 7 bases between. The CDR3 sequence is 13 residues long. This CDR3 reads CASSRGMNTEAFF. The DNA for the CDR3 is TGTGCCAGCAGTCGGGGCATGAACACTGAAGCTTTCTTT.

The chain links TRBV5-1 to TRBJ1-3; D unresolved. This CDR3 has 16 residues. V lost 0 bases and J 4 bases, leaving 14 bases between the germline ends. Germline-derived CDR1 and CDR2 are SGHRS and YFSETQ. The CDR3 loop reads CASSLAGGAAGNTIYF. In nucleotides, the CDR3 is TGCGCCAGCAGCTTGGCGGGCGGAGCCGCGGGAAACACCATATATTTT.

With respect to this clonotype: Likely a read error: the CDR3 ends without its conserved phenylalanine or tryptophan. The chain carries TRBV6-5 and TRBJ1-1; D is ambiguous. The CDR3 is 12 amino acids. V lost 5 bases to trimming and J lost 6 bases, with 10 bases between them. Germline V gives CDR1 MNHEY, CDR2 SVGAGI. The CDR3 sequence is CASSLSGAEAFS. In DNA, the CDR3 is TGTGCCAGCAGTCTAAGCGGGGCTGAAGCTTTCTCT.

Note on this clonotype: The junction and the germline gene differ at one end; a read error may be behind it. The rearrangement links TRBV12-3 or TRBV12-4 to TRBJ2-5; TRBD1 aligns across 7 bases. The CDR3 extends over 16 amino acids. CDR3 amino acids: CASSSEVASGGETQYF. The DNA of the CDR3 is TGTGCCAGCAGTAGTGAGGTAGCCTCAGGGGGAGAGACCCAGTACTTT.

The genes are TRBV29-1 and TRBJ1-2; D is unresolved. This CDR3 region has 11 residues. Germline V gene lookup returns CDR1 SQVTM and CDR2 ANQGSEA. The V gene lost 2 bases and the J gene lost 5 bases, with 6 bases spanning the gap. CDR3 bases: TGCAGCGTTGAATACGAGTATGGCTACACCTTC. Its translation is CSVEYEYGYTF.

This clonotype has only a few counts. A read error is possible here, since a much larger clone lies one base away. J is TRBJ1-2 and V is TRBV6-2 or TRBV6-3; D is possibly TRBD1 (5 bases). The V gene's germline CDR1 is MNHEY and CDR2 SVGEGT. With 7 bases removed from V and 4 bases from J, the gap between germline ends came to 22 bases. The CDR3 sequence is 16 residues long. The CDR3 here is CASTSAGALPLYGYTF. The CDR3 DNA reads TGTGCCAGCACAAGCGCCGGGGCCCTGCCCCTCTATGGCTACACCTTC.

Comments on this clonotype: At one of its ends the junction is not consistent with the germline gene, which may arise from a read error. The chain carries TRBV12-5 and TRBJ2-1; possibly TRBD1 or TRBD2 for D (5 bases each). The germline V gene has CDR1 LGHNT and CDR2 FRNRAP. The CDR3 loop spans 16 amino acids. The CDR3 loop is CASGLVLVGPYSEQFF. The CDR3 bases are TGTGCTAGTGGTTTGGTACTAGTGGGACCCTACAGTGAGCAGTTCTTC.